This is a list of T cell receptor beta chains from one sample in a study of T cell repertoires in cytomegalovirus infection. TCRdb independently ran MiXCR on the reads; one entry per CDR3 protein. The table has about 160,000 distinct CDR3 sequences, roughly 21% seen once. Their specific antigens are unknown. This specimen consisted of CD8+ T cells from cultured PBMCs, obtained from culture after CMV antigen stimulation. These receptor sequences come from a human donor in good health (CMV status not recorded). Some clones in this sample may be carry-over from other donors' samples. The CDR3 runs from the conserved cysteine through the conserved F or W. The order of the fields is V gene, J gene, clone size, D gene, CDR3 DNA, CDR3 protein. The D gene is left open where the match is weak. Where a row states a size, it is once, few, many or the class of an expanded clone; other rows omit it.

V gene: TRBV7-2; J gene: TRBJ2-2; clone size: few; D gene: TRBD2; CDR3 DNA: TGTGCCAGCAGCTTAAGTCAGGGACTAGCGGGGGGTAACACCGGGGAGCTGTTTTTT; CDR3 protein: CASSLSQGLAGGNTGELFF
V gene: TRBV7-2; J gene: TRBJ2-1; clone size: NA; D gene: NA; CDR3 DNA: TGTGCCAGCAGCCTACCGAGGGGTCGCGGGTTCTTC; CDR3 protein: CASSLPRGRGFF
V gene: TRBV7-6; J gene: TRBJ2-2; clone size: NA; D gene: NA; CDR3 DNA: TGTGCCAGCAGCCGTCGGACGGGGAACACCGGGGAGCTGTTTTTT; CDR3 protein: CASSRRTGNTGELFF
V gene: TRBV12-3/TRBV12-4; J gene: TRBJ2-4; clone size: NA; D gene: TRBD1; CDR3 DNA: TGTGCCAGCAGTCCCTTAACGTCGTTTGGCTGGGACAGTCAGTACTTC; CDR3 protein: CASSPLTSFGWDSQYF
V gene: TRBV2; J gene: TRBJ1-1; clone size: NA; D gene: TRBD1; CDR3 DNA: TGTGCCAGCAGTGAAGGACAGGGGTTCAACACTGAAGCTTTCTTT; CDR3 protein: CASSEGQGFNTEAFF
V gene: TRBV11-2; J gene: TRBJ2-5; clone size: NA; D gene: NA; CDR3 DNA: TGTGCCAGCAGCACAATAGCCCAAGAGACCCAGTACTTC; CDR3 protein: CASSTIAQETQYF
V gene: TRBV7-9; J gene: TRBJ2-3; clone size: few; D gene: NA; CDR3 DNA: TGTGCCAGCAGCCCCCCCGGCCCCTTGGATACGCAGTATTTT; CDR3 protein: CASSPPGPLDTQYF
V gene: TRBV27; J gene: TRBJ1-2; clone size: few; D gene: NA; CDR3 DNA: TGTGCCAGCGCCCGGAGCAGGGACTATGGCTACACCTTC; CDR3 protein: CASARSRDYGYTF
V gene: TRBV28; J gene: TRBJ1-1; clone size: NA; D gene: TRBD1; CDR3 DNA: TGTGCCAGCAGTTCACTCACAGGGGACGTTGACCGAGCTTTCTTT; CDR3 protein: CASSSLTGDVDRAFF
V gene: TRBV7-9; J gene: TRBJ1-2; clone size: many; D gene: NA; CDR3 DNA: TGTGCCAGCAGCTTCCCGGCGGGGGATGGCTACACCTTC; CDR3 protein: CASSFPAGDGYTF
V gene: TRBV6-2/TRBV6-3; J gene: TRBJ2-1; clone size: NA; D gene: NA; CDR3 DNA: TGTGCCGCCTCGGCCGGGCTCTGGAATGAGCAGTTCTTC; CDR3 protein: CAASAGLWNEQFF
V gene: TRBV4-1; J gene: TRBJ2-2; clone size: NA; D gene: TRBD1; CDR3 DNA: TGCGCCAGCAGCGGAGCCGGGACAGTGAACACCGGGGAGCTGTTTTTT; CDR3 protein: CASSGAGTVNTGELFF
V gene: TRBV7-8; J gene: TRBJ2-1; clone size: few; D gene: NA; CDR3 DNA: TGTGCCAGCAGCTTCCCCCTAAAGGGGGGGATTTCCGGTTTAAATGAGCAGTTCTTC; CDR3 protein: CASSFPLKGGISGLNEQFF
V gene: TRBV7-9; J gene: TRBJ2-7; clone size: few; D gene: TRBD2; CDR3 DNA: TGTGCCAGCAGCTTGGAGATTTCGGGGGGGCACGAGCAGTACTTC; CDR3 protein: CASSLEISGGHEQYF
V gene: TRBV7-8; J gene: TRBJ2-7; clone size: few; D gene: NA; CDR3 DNA: TGTGCCAGCAGCTTAGATAAAGGGACCGAGCAGTACTTC; CDR3 protein: CASSLDKGTEQYF
V gene: TRBV7-9; J gene: TRBJ2-1; clone size: NA; D gene: NA; CDR3 DNA: TGTGCCAGCAGCCCCCCAGGGGCGAGCTCCTACAATGAGCAGTTCTTC; CDR3 protein: CASSPPGASSYNEQFF